This TCR beta chain was captured by sequencing in a study of B cell selection in AIRE deficiency. Study-level results: With only TCRbeta sequenced, under 45% of shared healthy Treg sequences overlapped Tconv.

The CDR3 totals 15 residues. Looked up from germline, CDR1 is SGHNT and CDR2 is YYREEE (reference sequence). V was cut by 2 bases and J by 1 base, with 12 bases left in between. Sorting defined conventional CD4 T cells as CD4+CD127+. Worth noting for this clone: Its antigen is currently unknown.

In the authors' workflow: Patients' conventional T cells yielded about 100,000 distinct TCRbeta sequences; donors' approximately 140,000. TCRdb keeps only in-frame clones here, not all; method: immunoSEQ multiplex PCR. That table is the source of V, J and clone size, and D and trimming were worked out from the DNA. The sample lists over 20,000 clones, 95% to 98% seen once, with roughly 0.18% in the top ten. V usage is TRBV5-4 and J usage is TRBJ1-1; no reliable D call. The sequence was obtained from a human donor with AIRE deficiency. Sequencing was done on a sample of conventional CD4+ T cells sorted from PBMCs. The chain's CDR3 is CASSFSDRANTEAFF. The CDR3 DNA reads TGTGCCAGCAGCTTTTCGGATAGGGCGAACACTGAAGCTTTCTTT. Full variable domain (outside the CDR3, taken from reference TRBV5-4 and TRBJ1-1): ETGVTQSPTHLIKTRGQQVTLRCSSQSGHNTVSWYQQALGQGPQFIFQYYREEENGRGNFPPRFSGLQFPNYSSELNVNALELDDSALYLCASSFSDRANTEAFFGQGTRLTVV.